The present TCR beta chain was sequenced within a study of beta chain features in type 1 diabetes. The CDR3 extends over 15 amino acids. Germline V lookup: CDR1 SGHRS, CDR2 YFSETQ. The V and J ends lost 4 bases and 4 bases, in that order; junction bases with no gene match: 8. A remark on this clone: Its antigen is not identified.

Study results and limitations: Patients with Type 1 diabetes showed moderately but significantly shorter TCRB CDR3s in all four CD4+ subsets.

Expressed TCRB transcripts were sequenced because the isolated RNA had all been reverse transcribed beforehand. Sequencing used immunoSEQ multiplex PCR; TCRdb keeps in-frame clones, though not all of them. The sample includes 150,000 or so clones, approximately 9.1% of them seen just once. V and J are TRBV5-1 and TRBJ1-5; 7 bases map to TRBD1. Input material: central memory CD4+ T cells from blood. The source is a young woman in good health. The CDR3 nucleotides read TGCGCCAGCAGCGTATCCGGGACAGCTAATCAGCCCCAGCATTTT. This codes for CASSVSGTANQPQHF. Looking up the rest from reference TRBV5-1 and TRBJ1-5 gives the full variable domain: KAGVTQTPRYLIKTRGQQVTLSCSPISGHRSVSWYQQTPGQGLQFLFEYFSETQRNKGNFPGRFSGRQFSNSRSEMNVSTLELGDSALYLCASSVSGTANQPQHFGDGTRLSIL.